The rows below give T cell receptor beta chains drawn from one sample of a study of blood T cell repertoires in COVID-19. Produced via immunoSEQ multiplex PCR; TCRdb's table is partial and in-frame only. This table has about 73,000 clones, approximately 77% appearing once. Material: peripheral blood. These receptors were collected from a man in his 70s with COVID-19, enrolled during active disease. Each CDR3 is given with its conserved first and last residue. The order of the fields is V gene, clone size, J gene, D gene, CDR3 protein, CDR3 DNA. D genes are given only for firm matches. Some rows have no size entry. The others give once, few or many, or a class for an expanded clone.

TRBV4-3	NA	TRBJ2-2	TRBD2	CASSQEELAGVRTGELFF	TGCGCCAGCAGCCAAGAAGAACTAGCGGGAGTGAGGACCGGGGAGCTGTTTTTT
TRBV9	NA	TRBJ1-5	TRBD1	CASSPSAGTGVLGNQPQHF	TGTGCCAGCAGCCCAAGTGCCGGGACAGGGGTCTTGGGCAATCAGCCCCAGCATTTT
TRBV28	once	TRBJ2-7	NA	CASQTATYEQYF	TGTGCCAGCCAGACAGCTACCTACGAGCAGTACTTC
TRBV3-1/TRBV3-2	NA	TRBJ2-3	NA	CASSQPGMDTQYF	TGTGCCAGCAGCCAACCGGGGATGGATACGCAGTATTTT
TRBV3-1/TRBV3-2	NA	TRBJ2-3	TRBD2	CASKPFGGMDTQYF	TGTGCCAGCAAACCATTCGGGGGGATGGATACGCAGTATTTT
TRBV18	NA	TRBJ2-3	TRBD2	CASSPVRGDGTDTQYF	TGTGCCAGCTCACCAGTCCGGGGGGATGGCACAGATACGCAGTATTTT
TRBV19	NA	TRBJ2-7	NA	CASSTTRGNEQYF	TGTGCCAGTAGCACCACACGGGGGAACGAGCAGTACTTC
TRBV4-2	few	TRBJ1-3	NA	CASSQDRTVTGNTIYF	TGTGCCAGCAGCCAAGACCGGACAGTGACTGGAAACACCATATATTTT
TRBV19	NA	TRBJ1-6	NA	CASSPDKSGYNSPLHF	TGTGCCAGTAGTCCGGACAAGAGTGGCTATAATTCACCCCTCCACTTT
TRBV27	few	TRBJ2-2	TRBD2	CASKGLAGGPGTGELFF	TGTGCCAGCAAAGGACTAGCGGGAGGGCCGGGCACCGGGGAGCTGTTTTTT
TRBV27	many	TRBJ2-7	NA	CASSFRDPTDEQYF	TGTGCCAGCAGTTTCCGGGATCCGACGGACGAGCAGTACTTC
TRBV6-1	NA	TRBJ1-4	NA	CASSEVASNEKLFF	TGTGCCAGCAGTGAAGTAGCTTCTAATGAAAAACTGTTTTTT
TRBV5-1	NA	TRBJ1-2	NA	CASSYAGRLNYGYTF	TGCGCCAGCAGCTATGCAGGGCGACTTAACTATGGCTACACCTTC
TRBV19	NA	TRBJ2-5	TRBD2	CASSNRNRPQTSGRGFRETQYF	TGTGCCAGTAGCAACCGGAACCGACCTCAGACTAGCGGGAGAGGGTTTCGAGAGACCCAGTACTTC
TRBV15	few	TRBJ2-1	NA	CATSRDGGHQTLNEQFF	TGTGCCACCAGCAGAGATGGTGGACACCAGACCCTCAATGAGCAGTTCTTC
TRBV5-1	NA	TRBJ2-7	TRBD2	CASSQPAGSSYEQYF	TGCGCCAGCAGCCAACCAGCGGGAAGCTCCTACGAGCAGTACTTC
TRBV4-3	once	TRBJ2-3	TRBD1	CASSQDGLTGGTDTQYF	TGCGCCAGCAGCCAAGATGGGCTTACAGGGGGAACAGATACGCAGTATTTT
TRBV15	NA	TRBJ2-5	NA	CATRGEGGTQYF	TGTGCCACCAGAGGAGAGGGAGGGACCCAGTACTTC
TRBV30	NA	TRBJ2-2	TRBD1	CACRQGAYTGELFF	TGTGCCTGCAGACAGGGGGCTTACACCGGGGAGCTGTTTTTT
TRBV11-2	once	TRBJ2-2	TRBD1	CASSPGTGGTGELFF	TGTGCCAGCAGCCCCGGGACAGGGGGTACCGGGGAGCTGTTTTTT